This T cell receptor (beta chain) was profiled in a study of cytomegalovirus exposure and HLA in healthy donors. Findings and limits, study-wide: A missense variant in DCLRE1C was later tied to TCR beta V- and J-gene trimming. For presence/absence analyses, sequencing depth was assumed to be roughly uniform across donors.

The CDR3 sequence is 17 residues long. Germline V gives CDR1 LNHDA, CDR2 SQIVND (reference sequence). V shed 5 bases and J 5 bases; nucleotides not matched to a gene: 14. Primers for the PCR totalled 60 Vbeta and 13 Jbeta. In the authors' workflow: In a later analysis, of 80 million or so unique beta chains, 9 million to 11 million appeared in at least two donors. The data were produced by immunoSEQ multiplex PCR, yet TCRdb's version contains in-frame clones alone and is incomplete. Clone size and V and J calls were adopted from that table, with D and trimming inferred from the DNA. The sample holds roughly 140,000 clones; roughly 80% are singletons and the top ten take 4.5% to 6.5%. This clone was detected a few times. As yet, its antigen is unknown.

The chain links TRBV19 to TRBJ2-7; 11 nucleotides line up with TRBD1. The TCR originated in a male donor in good health and CMV-seronegative. Sequences were obtained from PBMCs. CDR3 in DNA: TGTGCCAGTAGTCCCCGGACAGGGGGCGCTTTTAACCACGAGCAGTACTTC. Translation: CASSPRTGGAFNHEQYF. The entire variable domain, with the rest obtained from reference TRBV19 and TRBJ2-7, is as follows: DGGITQSPKYLFRKEGQNVTLSCEQNLNHDAMYWYRQDPGQGLRLIYYSQIVNDFQKGDIAEGYSVSREKKESFPLTVTSAQKNPTAFYLCASSPRTGGAFNHEQYFGPGTRLTVT.